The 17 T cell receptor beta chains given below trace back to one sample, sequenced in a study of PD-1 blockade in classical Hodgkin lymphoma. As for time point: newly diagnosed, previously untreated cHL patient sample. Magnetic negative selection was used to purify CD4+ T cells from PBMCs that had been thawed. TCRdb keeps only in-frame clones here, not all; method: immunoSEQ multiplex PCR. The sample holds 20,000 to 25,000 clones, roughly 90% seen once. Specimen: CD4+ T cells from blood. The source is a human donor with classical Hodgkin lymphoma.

This chain's CDR3 is CASWDRGVGTEAFF. In nucleotides, the CDR3 is TGTGCCAGCTGGGACAGGGGGGTCGGCACTGAAGCTTTCTTT. The genes are TRBV2 and TRBJ1-1, with 11 bases fitting TRBD1. The trim removed 8 bases at V and 4 bases at J, leaving 6 bases unmatched. This CDR3 contains 14 residues. Germline lookup yields CDR1 SNHLY and CDR2 FYNNEI.

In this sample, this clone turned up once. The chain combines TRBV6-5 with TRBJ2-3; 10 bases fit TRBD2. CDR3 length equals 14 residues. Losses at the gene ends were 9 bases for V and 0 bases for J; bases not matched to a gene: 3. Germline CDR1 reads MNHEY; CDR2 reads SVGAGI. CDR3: CASLAGGSTDTQYF. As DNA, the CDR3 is TGTGCCAGTTTAGCGGGGGGAAGCACAGATACGCAGTATTTT.

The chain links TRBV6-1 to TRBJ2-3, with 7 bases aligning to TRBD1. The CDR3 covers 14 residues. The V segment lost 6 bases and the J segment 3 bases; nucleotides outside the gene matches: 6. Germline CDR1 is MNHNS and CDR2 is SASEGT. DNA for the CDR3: TGTGCCAGCAGCGCGGACAGGTGGACAGATACGCAGTATTTT. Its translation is CASSADRWTDTQYF.

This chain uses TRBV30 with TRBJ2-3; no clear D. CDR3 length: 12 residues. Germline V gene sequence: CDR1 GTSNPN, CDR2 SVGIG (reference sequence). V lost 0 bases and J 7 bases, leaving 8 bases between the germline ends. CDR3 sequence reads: CAWSVTSYTQYF. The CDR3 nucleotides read TGTGCCTGGAGTGTGACGTCCTATACGCAGTATTTT. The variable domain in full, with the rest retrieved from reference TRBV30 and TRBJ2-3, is SQTIHQWPATLVQPVGSPLSLECTVEGTSNPNLYWYRQAAGRGLQLLFYSVGIGQISSEVPQNLSASRPQDRQFILSSKKLLLSDSGFYLCAWSVTSYTQYFGPGTRLTVL.

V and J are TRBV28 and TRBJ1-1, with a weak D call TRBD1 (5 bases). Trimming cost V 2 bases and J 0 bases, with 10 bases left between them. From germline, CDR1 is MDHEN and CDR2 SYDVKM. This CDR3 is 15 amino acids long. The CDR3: CASSLSRGMNTEAFF. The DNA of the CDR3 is TGTGCCAGCAGTTTAAGTCGGGGGATGAACACTGAAGCTTTCTTT. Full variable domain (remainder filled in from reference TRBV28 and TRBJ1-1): DVKVTQSSRYLVKRTGEKVFLECVQDMDHENMFWYRQDPGLGLRLIYFSYDVKMKEKGDIPEGYSVSREKKERFSLILESASTNQTSMYLCASSLSRGMNTEAFFGQGTRLTVV.

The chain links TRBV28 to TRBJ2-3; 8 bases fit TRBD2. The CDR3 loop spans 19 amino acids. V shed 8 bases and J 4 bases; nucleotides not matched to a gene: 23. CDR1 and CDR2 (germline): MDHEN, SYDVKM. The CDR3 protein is CASGGRVKAGGRVSDTQYF. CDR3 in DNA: TGTGCCAGCGGGGGTAGGGTAAAGGCGGGAGGAAGGGTGTCAGATACGCAGTATTTT.

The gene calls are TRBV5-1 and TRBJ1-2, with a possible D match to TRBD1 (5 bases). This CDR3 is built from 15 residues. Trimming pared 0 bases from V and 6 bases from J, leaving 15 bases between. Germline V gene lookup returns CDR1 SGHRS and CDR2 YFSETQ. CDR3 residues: CASSLVGQGVDGYTF. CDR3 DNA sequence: TGCGCCAGCAGCTTGGTTGGACAAGGGGTGGATGGCTACACCTTC.

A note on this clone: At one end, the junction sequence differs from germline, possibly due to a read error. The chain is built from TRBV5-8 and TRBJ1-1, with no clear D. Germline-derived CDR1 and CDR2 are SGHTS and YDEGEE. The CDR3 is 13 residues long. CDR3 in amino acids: CASSSPGNAEAFF. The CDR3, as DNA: TGTGCCAGCAGCTCCCCGGGGAACGCTGAAGCTTTCTTT.

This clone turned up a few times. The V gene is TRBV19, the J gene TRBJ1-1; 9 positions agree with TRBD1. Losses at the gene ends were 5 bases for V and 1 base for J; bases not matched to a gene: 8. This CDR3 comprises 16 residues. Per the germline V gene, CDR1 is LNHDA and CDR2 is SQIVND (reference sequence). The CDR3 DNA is TGTGCCAGTAGTCCCTCGGACAGGGGATGGAACACTGAAGCTTTCTTT. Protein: CASSPSDRGWNTEAFF.

For the CDR3, the DNA is TGTGCCAGCCGCTCGGCAGAGGGCAGCTACACCTTC. Its translation is CASRSAEGSYTF. V is TRBV11-2 and J is TRBJ1-2, with D uncertain. Looked up from germline, CDR1 is SGHAT and CDR2 is FQNNGV. The CDR3 extends over 12 amino acids. V lost 8 bases to trimming and J lost 9 bases, with 16 bases between them.

The CDR3 DNA reads TGTGCCTCCCCTCACGGAGGGGCTGGCGGGGAGCTGTTTTTT. The encoded protein is CASPHGGAGGELFF. The chain has TRBV9 and TRBJ2-2; perhaps TRBD2 as D (6 bases). Germline V gene lookup returns CDR1 SGDLS and CDR2 YYNGEE. The CDR3 totals 14 residues. V was shortened by 10 bases and J by 7 bases, with 20 bases between the two germline ends.

CDR3 protein: CASSLSGLAEYEQYF. CDR3 DNA: TGTGCCAGCAGTTTATCTGGACTAGCGGAATACGAGCAGTACTTC. V usage is TRBV27 and J usage is TRBJ2-7; 10 nucleotides line up with TRBD2. V shed 0 bases and J 4 bases; nucleotides not matched to a gene: 3. The CDR3 consists of 15 residues. From germline, CDR1 is MNHEY and CDR2 SMNVEV (reference sequence).

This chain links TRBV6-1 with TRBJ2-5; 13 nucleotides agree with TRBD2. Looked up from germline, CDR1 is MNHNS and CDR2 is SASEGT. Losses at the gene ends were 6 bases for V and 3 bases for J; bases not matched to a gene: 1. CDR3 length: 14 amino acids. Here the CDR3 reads CASRGTSGEETQYF. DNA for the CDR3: TGTGCCAGCAGGGGGACTAGCGGGGAAGAGACCCAGTACTTC.

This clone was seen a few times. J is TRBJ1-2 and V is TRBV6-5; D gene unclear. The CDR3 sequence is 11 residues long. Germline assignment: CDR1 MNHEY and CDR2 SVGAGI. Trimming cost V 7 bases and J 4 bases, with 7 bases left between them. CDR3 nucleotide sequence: TGTGCCAGCACGGATCGCTATGGCTACACCTTC. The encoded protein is CASTDRYGYTF.

CDR3 in DNA: TGCAGCACAACTAGCGGGGGGGCTCTGGAGACCCAGTACTTC. It specifies CSTTSGGALETQYF. The chain recombines TRBV29-1 with TRBJ2-5; 13 nucleotides match TRBD2. The CDR3 spans 14 residues. V trimming: 8 bases; J trimming: 5 bases; junction bases outside the gene matches: 8. Germline assignment: CDR1 SQVTM and CDR2 ANQGSEA. Using reference TRBV29-1 and TRBJ2-5 for the parts outside the CDR3, the full variable domain is SAVISQKPSRDICQRGTSLTIQCQVDSQVTMMFWYRQQPGQSLTLIATANQGSEATYESGFVIDKFPISRPNLTFSTLTVSNMSPEDSSIYLCSTTSGGALETQYFGPGTRLLVL.

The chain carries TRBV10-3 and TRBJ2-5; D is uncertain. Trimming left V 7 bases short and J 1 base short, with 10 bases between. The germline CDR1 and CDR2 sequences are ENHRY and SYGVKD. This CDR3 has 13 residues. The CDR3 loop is CAITTDPQETQYF. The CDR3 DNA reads TGTGCCATCACAACAGACCCCCAAGAGACCCAGTACTTC.

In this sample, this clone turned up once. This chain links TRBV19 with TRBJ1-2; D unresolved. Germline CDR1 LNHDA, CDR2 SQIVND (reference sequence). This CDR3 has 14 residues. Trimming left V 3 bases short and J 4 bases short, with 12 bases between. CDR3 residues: CASSIRPMGYGYTF. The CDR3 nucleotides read TGTGCCAGTAGTATCCGCCCGATGGGCTATGGCTACACCTTC.